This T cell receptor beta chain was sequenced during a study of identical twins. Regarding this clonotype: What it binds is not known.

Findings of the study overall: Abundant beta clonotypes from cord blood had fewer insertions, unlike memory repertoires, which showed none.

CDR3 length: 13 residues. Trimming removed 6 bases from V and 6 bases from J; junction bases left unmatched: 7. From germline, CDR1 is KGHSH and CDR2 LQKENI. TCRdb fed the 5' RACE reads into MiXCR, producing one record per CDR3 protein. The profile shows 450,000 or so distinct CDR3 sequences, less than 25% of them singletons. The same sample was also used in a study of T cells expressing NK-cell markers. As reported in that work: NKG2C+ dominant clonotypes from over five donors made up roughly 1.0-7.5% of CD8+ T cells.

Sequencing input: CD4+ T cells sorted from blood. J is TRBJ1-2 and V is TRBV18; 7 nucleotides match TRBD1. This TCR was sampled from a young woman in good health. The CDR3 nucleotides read TGTGCCAGCTCTGCTTCCGGGACAGATGGCTACACCTTC. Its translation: CASSASGTDGYTF.